This T cell receptor (beta chain) emerged from a study of blood T cell repertoires in COVID-19. Turning to the study itself: The United States, Italy and Spain were the sources of the acute and convalescent COVID-19 samples. From T cells, B-cell-depleted T cells, or PBMCs came the material, which was cDNA or gDNA.

V was shortened by 1 base and J by 8 bases, with 15 bases between the two germline ends. CDR3 length equals 14 residues. Per the germline V gene, CDR1 is SGHRS and CDR2 is YFSETQ. Study processing details: Scientists estimated how many nucleated cells there were by amplifying reference gene primers. Measured with immunoSEQ multiplex PCR; TCRdb has only the in-frame clones, and not every one. V, J and clone size were drawn from that table, and D and trimming were deduced from the DNA. Found here are about 150,000 clones, 84% of them singletons; the top ten hold 2.5% to 3%. This clone was seen a handful of times.

Sequencing used peripheral blood. This receptor was taken from a woman over 75 with COVID-19, enrolled during active disease. This sequence joins TRBV5-1 and TRBJ1-2, with D tentatively TRBD1 (5 bases). The CDR3 DNA reads TGCGCCAGCAGCTTGATGGACACGGCGGGAGGCTACACCTTC. It specifies CASSLMDTAGGYTF.